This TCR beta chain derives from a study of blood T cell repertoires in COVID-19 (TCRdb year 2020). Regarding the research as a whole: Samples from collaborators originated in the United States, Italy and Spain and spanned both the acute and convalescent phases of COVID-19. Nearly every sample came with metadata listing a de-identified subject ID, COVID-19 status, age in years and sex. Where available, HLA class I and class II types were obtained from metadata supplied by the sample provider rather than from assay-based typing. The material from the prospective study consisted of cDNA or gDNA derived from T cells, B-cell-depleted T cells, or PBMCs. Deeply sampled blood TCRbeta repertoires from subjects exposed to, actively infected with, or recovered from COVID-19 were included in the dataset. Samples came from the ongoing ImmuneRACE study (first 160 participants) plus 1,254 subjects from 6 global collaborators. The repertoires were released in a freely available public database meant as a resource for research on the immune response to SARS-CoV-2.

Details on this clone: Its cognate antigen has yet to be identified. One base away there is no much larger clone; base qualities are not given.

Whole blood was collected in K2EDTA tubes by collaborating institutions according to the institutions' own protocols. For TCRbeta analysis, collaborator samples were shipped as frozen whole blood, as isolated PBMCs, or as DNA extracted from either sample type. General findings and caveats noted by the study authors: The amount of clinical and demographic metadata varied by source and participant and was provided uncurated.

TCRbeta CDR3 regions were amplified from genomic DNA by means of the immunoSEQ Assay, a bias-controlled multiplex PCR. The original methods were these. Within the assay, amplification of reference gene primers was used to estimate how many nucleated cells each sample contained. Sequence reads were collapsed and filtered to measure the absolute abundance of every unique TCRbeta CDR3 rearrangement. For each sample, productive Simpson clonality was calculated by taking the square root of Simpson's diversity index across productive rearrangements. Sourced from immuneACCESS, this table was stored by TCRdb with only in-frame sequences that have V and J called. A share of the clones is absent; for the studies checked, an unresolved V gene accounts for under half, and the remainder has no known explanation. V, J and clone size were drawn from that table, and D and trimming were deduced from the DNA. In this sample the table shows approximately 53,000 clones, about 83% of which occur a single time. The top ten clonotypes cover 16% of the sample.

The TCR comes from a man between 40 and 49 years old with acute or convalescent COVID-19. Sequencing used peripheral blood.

In nucleotides, the sequence is TGTGCCAGCAGCCAACCAGACAGGGGGCGGACTGAAGCTTTCTTT. Its translation reads: CASSQPDRGRTEAFF. The chain was built from TRBV11-2 and TRBJ1-1; 10 bases in between match TRBD1. Here V drops 5 bases and J drops 5 bases, and the junction holds 8 bases not matched to any gene. CDR1 SGHAT and CDR2 FQNNGV are derived from the germline V gene. Counted from cysteine to phenylalanine, this CDR3 has 15 amino acids. The sequence is cut down to CDR3 DNA, 45 bases in frame from base 1.